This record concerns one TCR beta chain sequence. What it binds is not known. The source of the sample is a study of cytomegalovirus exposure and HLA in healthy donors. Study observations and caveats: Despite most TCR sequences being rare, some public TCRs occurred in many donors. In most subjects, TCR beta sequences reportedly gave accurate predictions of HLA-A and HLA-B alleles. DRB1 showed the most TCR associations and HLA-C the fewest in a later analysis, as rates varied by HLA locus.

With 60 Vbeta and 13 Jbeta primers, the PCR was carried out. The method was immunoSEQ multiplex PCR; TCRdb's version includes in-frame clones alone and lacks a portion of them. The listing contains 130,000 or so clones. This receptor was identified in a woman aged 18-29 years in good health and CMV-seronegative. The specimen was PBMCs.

The CDR3, as DNA: TGCGCCAGCAGCTTAGGGGGGGCCATAGGGACCCAGTACTTC. Amino acids: CASSLGGAIGTQYF. This chain links TRBV5-1 with TRBJ2-5; the D gene is possibly TRBD2 (7 bases). V was clipped by 2 bases and J by 7 bases, with 15 bases between them. This CDR3 comprises 14 residues. Germline CDR1 reads SGHRS; CDR2 reads YFSETQ.